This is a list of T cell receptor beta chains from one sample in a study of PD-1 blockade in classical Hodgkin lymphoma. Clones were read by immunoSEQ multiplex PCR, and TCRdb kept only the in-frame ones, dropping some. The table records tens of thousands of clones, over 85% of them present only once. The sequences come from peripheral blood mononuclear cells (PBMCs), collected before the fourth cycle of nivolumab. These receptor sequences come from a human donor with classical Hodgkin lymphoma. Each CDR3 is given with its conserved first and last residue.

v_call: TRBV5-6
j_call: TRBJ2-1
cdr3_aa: CASSSTLANFSYNEQFF

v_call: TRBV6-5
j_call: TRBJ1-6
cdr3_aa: CASRTGQGLVSPLHF

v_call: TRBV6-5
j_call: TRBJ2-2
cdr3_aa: CASSFNNRGRGGELFF

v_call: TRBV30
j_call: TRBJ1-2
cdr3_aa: CAWSVIGSGYGYTF

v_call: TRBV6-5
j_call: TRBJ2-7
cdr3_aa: CASSYYGQREQYF

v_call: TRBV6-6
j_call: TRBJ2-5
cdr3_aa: CASKAGSQETQYF

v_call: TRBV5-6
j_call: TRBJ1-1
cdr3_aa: CASSGLTGGVLEAFF

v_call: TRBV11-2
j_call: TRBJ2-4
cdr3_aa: CASSVEGVAKNIQYF

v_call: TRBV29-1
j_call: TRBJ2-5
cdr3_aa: CSAQGGRTYQETQYF

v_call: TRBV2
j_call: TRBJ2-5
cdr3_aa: CASNYSPTGTASTQQETQYF

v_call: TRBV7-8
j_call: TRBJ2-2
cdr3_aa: CASSYVHGSNTGELFF

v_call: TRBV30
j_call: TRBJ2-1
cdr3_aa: CAWRYQGLIYNEQFF

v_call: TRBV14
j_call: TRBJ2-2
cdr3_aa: CASSQRITSGTFTGELFF

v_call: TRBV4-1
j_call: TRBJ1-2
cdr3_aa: CASSQGRRQGDYGYTF

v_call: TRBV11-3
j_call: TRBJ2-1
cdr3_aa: CASSPFGGSAYNEQFF

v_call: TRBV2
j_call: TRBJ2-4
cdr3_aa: CASTDRTPTNIQYF

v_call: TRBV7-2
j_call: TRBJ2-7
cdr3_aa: CASSLEFWGGGSYEQYF

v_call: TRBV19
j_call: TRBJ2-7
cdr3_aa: CASSTGQLHSYEQYF

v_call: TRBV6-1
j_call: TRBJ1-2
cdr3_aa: CAIPGAVYGYTF

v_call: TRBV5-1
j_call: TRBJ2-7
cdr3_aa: CASRTLTGLKNEQYF

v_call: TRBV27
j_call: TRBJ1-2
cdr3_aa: CASSFSPRGRGYTF